The 29 T cell receptor beta chains presented below share a single source sample, sequenced in a study of post-analysis software for immune sequencing data. Whole-study findings and limits: The study found TRBV5-6, TRBV5-1 and TRBV20-1 among five TRBV segments more frequent in patients than controls.

The authors incorporated unique molecular identifiers into the TCR beta cDNA libraries. In TCRdb, the PCR reads were re-called with MiXCR into one record per CDR3 protein. This sample has 750,000 to 950,000 distinct CDR3 sequences; around 46% occur once, and the top ten carry 4.9%. These receptors lack a known antigen. The specimen sequenced was blood. The origin of the receptors is a girl aged 10-17 years with multiple sclerosis.

This chain links TRBV3-1 with TRBJ1-4, with D maybe TRBD1 (5 bases). The CDR3 is made up of 15 amino acids. Germline V CDR1 and CDR2: LGHDT, YNNKEL (reference sequence). Between the trimmed V and J ends, which lost 0 bases and 5 bases, there was a span of 10 bases. CDR3 sequence: CASSQDRGWNEKLFF. CDR3 DNA sequence: TGTGCCAGCAGCCAAGACCGGGGGTGGAATGAAAAACTGTTTTTT.

The V call is TRBV27, the J call TRBJ2-7; D unresolved. CDR1 is MNHEY and CDR2 is SMNVEV in the germline V gene (reference sequence). The length of the CDR3 is 16 residues. Trimming took off 5 bases at V and 0 bases at J, with 17 bases between the two ends. The CDR3 here is CASSGSWRMSSYEQYF. The DNA of the CDR3 is TGTGCCAGCAGTGGCTCGTGGCGGATGAGCTCCTACGAGCAGTACTTC.

The V and J genes are TRBV12-3 or TRBV12-4 and TRBJ2-5; TRBD1 matches at 7 bases. This CDR3 comprises 11 residues. Germline trimming cut 6 bases from V and 13 bases from J; bases unmatched to any gene: 8. The CDR3 sequence is CASRMGQITYF. The CDR3 coding sequence is TGTGCCAGCAGGATGGGACAGATTACGTACTTC.

The gene calls are TRBV7-2 and TRBJ2-1; 7 bases align to TRBD2. CDR1 is SGHTA and CDR2 is FQGNSA in the germline V gene. The CDR3 is 14 residues long. V trimming: 5 bases; J trimming: 4 bases; junction bases outside the gene matches: 5. CDR3 DNA sequence: TGTGCCAGCAGCACGGGACTAAATTACAATGAGCAGTTCTTC. This codes for CASSTGLNYNEQFF. The full variable domain, in which reference TRBV7-2 and TRBJ2-1 provide the parts outside the CDR3, is GAGVSQSPSNKVTEKGKDVELRCDPISGHTALYWYRQSLGQGLEFLIYFQGNSAPDKSGLPSDRFSAERTGGSVSTLTIQRTQQEDSAVYLCASSTGLNYNEQFFGPGTRLTVL.

The J gene is TRBJ2-7, the V gene TRBV6-2 or TRBV6-3; D might be TRBD2 (6 bases). The CDR3 consists of 15 residues. V was trimmed by 5 bases and J by 0 bases, leaving 14 bases between them. The germline V gene has CDR1 MNHEY and CDR2 SVGEGT. The DNA of the CDR3 is TGTGCCAGCAGTGGGACTCTCTGGAGCTCCTACGAGCAGTACTTC. Residues: CASSGTLWSSYEQYF.

The chain is built from TRBV7-9 and TRBJ2-1; D remains ambiguous. The germline V gene encodes CDR1 SEHNR and CDR2 FQNEAQ (reference sequence). The CDR3 consists of 12 residues. V dropped 8 bases and J dropped 8 bases, with 13 bases sitting between them. In DNA, the CDR3 is TGTGCCAGCGGCCCAAGTTCTGATGAGCAGTTCTTC. Amino acid sequence: CASGPSSDEQFF.

V and J are TRBV12-3 or TRBV12-4 and TRBJ1-2; perhaps TRBD1 as D (6 bases). The CDR3 covers 14 residues. V lost 2 bases and J lost 6, with 13 bases in between. The CDR3 DNA follows: TGTGCCAGCAGTTTAAGCCAGGGGTTCGATGGCTACACCTTC. Encoded protein: CASSLSQGFDGYTF.

This clonotype was observed a few times. The rearrangement links TRBV3-1 to TRBJ2-2; 8 bases line up with TRBD1. The CDR3 spans 15 residues. Germline V gene data show CDR1 as LGHDT and CDR2 as YNNKEL (reference sequence). Trimming took 2 bases from V and 6 from J; bases not matched to a gene: 5. The CDR3 here is CASSQYPGGPGELFF. CDR3 coding DNA: TGTGCCAGCAGCCAATATCCAGGGGGCCCCGGGGAGCTGTTTTTT.

The chain uses TRBV5-5 and TRBJ1-5, with D perhaps TRBD1 (6 bases). Germline values: CDR1 SGHKS, CDR2 YYEKEE (reference sequence). V was shortened by 7 bases and J by 9 bases, with 17 bases between the two germline ends. The CDR3 covers 13 residues. In DNA form, the CDR3 reads TGTGCCAGCGGGGACAACCCCATCACGCCCCAGCATTTT. Encoded protein: CASGDNPITPQHF.

The genes are TRBV7-8 and TRBJ2-3; 7 positions match TRBD2. The CDR3 has 14 amino acids. The V segment lost 5 bases and the J segment 5 bases; nucleotides outside the gene matches: 7. The germline gives CDR1 SGHVS, CDR2 FQNEAQ. DNA for the CDR3: TGTGCCAGCAGCCGAAATCCGGGGGGAGATACGCAGTATTTT. It is translated as CASSRNPGGDTQYF. The complete variable domain, with remaining parts taken from reference TRBV7-8 and TRBJ2-3, reads GAGVSQSPRYKVAKRGQDVALRCDPISGHVSLFWYQQALGQGPEFLTYFQNEAQLDKSGLPSDRFFAERPEGSVSTLKIQRTQQEDSAVYLCASSRNPGGDTQYFGPGTRLTVL.

J is TRBJ2-7 and V is TRBV20-1, with 7 positions matching TRBD2. V lost 4 bases, J lost 5 bases, and 11 bases stayed unmatched. The CDR3 spans 14 residues. The germline gives CDR1 DFQATT, CDR2 SNEGSKA (reference sequence). The CDR3 spells CSATREGKAHEQYF. CDR3 bases: TGCAGTGCTACAAGGGAGGGTAAAGCCCACGAGCAGTACTTC.

The V gene is TRBV11-2, the J gene TRBJ2-1; the match to TRBD2 covers 8 bases. Germline V gene data show CDR1 as SGHAT and CDR2 as FQNNGV. CDR3 length equals 16 residues. V lost 6 bases to trimming and J lost 3 bases; unmatched junction nucleotides: 10. CDR3 protein: CASSSGLAPNYNEQFF. The CDR3 DNA reads as TGTGCCAGCAGTTCAGGACTAGCCCCGAACTACAATGAGCAGTTCTTC.

This rearrangement joins TRBV6-6 to TRBJ2-7, with 8 bases that match TRBD2. The CDR3 is made up of 16 amino acids. Looked up from germline, CDR1 is MNHNY and CDR2 is SVGAGI (reference sequence). Losses at the gene ends were 1 base for V and 1 base for J; bases not matched to a gene: 6. CDR3 protein: CASSYLERGPSYEQYF. The CDR3 DNA reads as TGTGCCAGCAGTTACTTGGAGCGGGGGCCTTCCTACGAGCAGTACTTC.

This clonotype was detected many times. The V gene is TRBV5-1, the J gene TRBJ1-2; the D gene is possibly TRBD1 (5 bases). Trimming stripped 5 bases from V and 5 bases from J, with 16 bases between. The CDR3 extends over 14 amino acids. CDR1 and CDR2 from the germline V gene are SGHRS and YFSETQ. The CDR3 DNA is TGCGCCAGCAGTTATTCAACAGGCGTTTATGGCTACACCTTC. It yields the protein CASSYSTGVYGYTF.

The chain uses TRBV11-2 and TRBJ2-1; D not certain. This CDR3 comprises 12 residues. In germline, CDR1 is SGHAT, CDR2 FQNNGV. Trimming took 4 bases from V and 5 from J, leaving 6 bases between them. The CDR3 sequence is CASSWVDNEQFF. As DNA, the CDR3 is TGTGCCAGCAGCTGGGTTGACAATGAGCAGTTCTTC.

This clonotype was seen a handful of times. The gene calls are TRBV27 and TRBJ1-1; 7 bases line up with TRBD1. CDR1 MNHEY and CDR2 SMNVEV come from the germline V gene (reference sequence). The CDR3 extends over 13 amino acids. V gave up 5 bases and J gave up 6 bases; unmatched junction bases: 6. In nucleotides, the CDR3 is TGTGCCAGCAGTGTCGGGACAGCCTCTGAAGCTTTCTTT. It yields the protein CASSVGTASEAFF.

The CDR3 reads CASSPSGYSYEQYF. CDR3 nucleotide sequence: TGCGCCAGCTCACCTAGCGGATACTCCTACGAGCAGTACTTC. The chain carries TRBV5-1 and TRBJ2-7; 7 bases are shared with TRBD2. Germline CDR1 is SGHRS and CDR2 is YFSETQ. The CDR3 spans 14 residues. V shed 7 bases, J shed 0 bases, and the junction held 7 bases outside the gene matches. The complete variable domain, with remaining parts taken from reference TRBV5-1 and TRBJ2-7, reads KAGVTQTPRYLIKTRGQQVTLSCSPISGHRSVSWYQQTPGQGLQFLFEYFSETQRNKGNFPGRFSGRQFSNSRSEMNVSTLELGDSALYLCASSPSGYSYEQYFGPGTRLTVT.

This clonotype was picked up a small number of times. The V gene is TRBV6-4, the J gene TRBJ2-1; 8 positions match TRBD2. This CDR3 has 15 residues. From germline, CDR1 is MRHNA and CDR2 SNTAGT. V lost 3 bases, J lost 10 bases, and 11 bases stayed unmatched. In DNA form, the CDR3 reads TGTGCCAGCAGTGAAGTCCTAGCGGGTAGGGGGGAGCAGTTCTTC. This gives the protein CASSEVLAGRGEQFF.

The rearrangement joins TRBV5-1 to TRBJ2-5, with D possibly being TRBD1 or TRBD2 (5 bases each). V lost 4 bases to trimming and J lost 4 bases, with 14 bases between them. The V gene's germline CDR1 is SGHRS and CDR2 YFSETQ. The CDR3 consists of 14 residues. CDR3 coding DNA: TGCGCCAGCAGCCCCGGGACGATAGGAGAGACCCAGTACTTC. Translating it yields CASSPGTIGETQYF.

The chain couples TRBV6-1 to TRBJ2-1; D may match TRBD1 or TRBD2 (5 bases each). The V end was cut by 5 bases, the J end by 0 bases, with 11 bases between. There are 15 residues in the CDR3. Germline CDR1 MNHNS, CDR2 SASEGT. CDR3 sequence: CASSRDRSSYNEQFF. In nucleotides, the CDR3 is TGTGCCAGCAGTCGGGACCGAAGCTCCTACAATGAGCAGTTCTTC.

Concerning this clonotype: One junction end disagrees with the germline gene, perhaps due to a read error. The rearrangement joins TRBV9 to TRBJ2-3; 7 nucleotides match TRBD2. This CDR3 comprises 16 residues. CDR1 SGDLS and CDR2 YYNGEE come from the germline V gene. The chain's CDR3 is CARSEFGGKGTDTQYF. The CDR3 DNA is TGTGCCCGCAGCGAGTTCGGGGGGAAGGGCACAGATACGCAGTATTTT.

The chain employs TRBV6-2 or TRBV6-3 and TRBJ2-5; 10 bases are a match to TRBD1. The DNA end lines up better with TRBJ2-7; the J call may be wrong. The germline CDR1 and CDR2 sequences are MNHEY and SVGEGT. There are 14 residues in the CDR3. The CDR3 reads CASSLSGTGAEQYF. The CDR3 nucleotides read TGTGCCAGCAGTCTATCCGGGACAGGGGCCGAGCAGTACTTC.

The chain is built from TRBV28 and TRBJ2-7; 10 bases line up with TRBD2. V gave up 6 bases and J gave up 3 bases; unmatched junction bases: 2. Per germline, CDR1 MDHEN and CDR2 SYDVKM. CDR3 length: 13 amino acids. The CDR3, as DNA: TGTGCCAGCAGGACTAGCGGGCTCTACGAGCAGTACTTC. Amino acid sequence: CASRTSGLYEQYF.

This clonotype was seen many times. The rearrangement uses TRBV12-3 or TRBV12-4 and TRBJ1-2; 7 nucleotides match TRBD1. The CDR3 spans 14 residues. With V trimmed by 6 bases and J by 0 bases, 4 bases remained unmatched. The CDR3 loop reads CASSSGTANYGYTF. The DNA of the CDR3 is TGTGCCAGCAGCTCGGGGACAGCTAACTATGGCTACACCTTC.

This clonotype was counted between two and nine times. The chain links TRBV29-1 to TRBJ2-1; TRBD2 matches at 8 bases. CDR1 is SQVTM and CDR2 is ANQGSEA in the germline V gene. V dropped 6 bases and J dropped 5; count of bases not matched to a gene: 9. The CDR3 length is 14 residues. The CDR3 loop reads CSVLGAGVNNEQFF. CDR3 DNA: TGCAGCGTCCTTGGAGCGGGAGTCAACAATGAGCAGTTCTTC.

The gene calls are TRBV29-1 and TRBJ2-7; D remains unclear. This CDR3 has 12 amino acids. Trimming cost V 3 bases and J 6 bases, with 12 bases left between them. Per germline, CDR1 SQVTM and CDR2 ANQGSEA. This CDR3 reads CSVEGITCEQYF. The CDR3 bases are TGCAGCGTTGAGGGCATAACCTGCGAGCAGTACTTC.

V gene TRBV7-2 combines with J gene TRBJ2-5; D is possibly TRBD2 (5 bases). With 5 bases removed from V and 0 bases from J, the gap between germline ends came to 13 bases. The length of the CDR3 is 15 residues. Germline loops: CDR1 SGHTA, CDR2 FQGNSA. The CDR3 DNA reads TGTGCCAGCAGCCCGACTACCTGGTACCAAGAGACCCAGTACTTC. Translated: CASSPTTWYQETQYF.

This clonotype showed up just a few times. A read error may produce the germline difference seen at one junction end. V gene TRBV20-1 combines with J gene TRBJ2-1; 9 bases map to TRBD1. This CDR3 contains 14 residues. Germline V gene lookup returns CDR1 DFQATT and CDR2 SNEGSKA (reference sequence). CDR3 protein: CSARGTGYHNEQFF. The CDR3 region has the DNA TGCAGTGCGAGAGGGACAGGGTACCACAATGAGCAGTTCTTC.

The rearrangement joins TRBV5-1 to TRBJ2-1; TRBD2 matches at 8 bases. V gave up 0 bases and J gave up 13 bases; unmatched junction bases: 12. Germline lookup yields CDR1 SGHRS and CDR2 YFSETQ. The CDR3 consists of 15 residues. CDR3: CASSLVSREGLGQFF. Written as DNA, the CDR3 is TGCGCCAGCAGCTTGGTCAGTCGGGAGGGCCTCGGCCAGTTCTTC.